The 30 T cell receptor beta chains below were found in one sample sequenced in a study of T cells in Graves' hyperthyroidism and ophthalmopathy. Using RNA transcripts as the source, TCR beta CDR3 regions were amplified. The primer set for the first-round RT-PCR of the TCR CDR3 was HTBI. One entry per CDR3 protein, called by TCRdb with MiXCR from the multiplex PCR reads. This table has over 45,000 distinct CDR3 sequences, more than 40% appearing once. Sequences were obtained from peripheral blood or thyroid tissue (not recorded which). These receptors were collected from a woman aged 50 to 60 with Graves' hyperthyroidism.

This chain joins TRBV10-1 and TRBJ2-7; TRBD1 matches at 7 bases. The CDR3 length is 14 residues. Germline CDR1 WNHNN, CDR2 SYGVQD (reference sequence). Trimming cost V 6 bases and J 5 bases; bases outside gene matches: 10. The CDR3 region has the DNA TGCGCCAGCAGGGGCACGACAGGGCTCCACGAGCAGTACTTC. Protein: CASRGTTGLHEQYF.

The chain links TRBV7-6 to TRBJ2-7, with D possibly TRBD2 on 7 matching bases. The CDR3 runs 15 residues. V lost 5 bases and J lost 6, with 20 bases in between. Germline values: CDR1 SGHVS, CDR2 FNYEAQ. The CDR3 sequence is CASSHMAGAPGEQYF. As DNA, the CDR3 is TGTGCCAGCAGCCACATGGCGGGGGCGCCGGGCGAGCAGTACTTC.

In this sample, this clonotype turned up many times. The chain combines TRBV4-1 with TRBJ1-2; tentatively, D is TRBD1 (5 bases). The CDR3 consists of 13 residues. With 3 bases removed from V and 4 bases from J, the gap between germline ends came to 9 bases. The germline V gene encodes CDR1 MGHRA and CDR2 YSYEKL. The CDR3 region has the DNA TGCGCCAGCAGCCAGATGGGACTCTATGGCTACACCTTC. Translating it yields CASSQMGLYGYTF.

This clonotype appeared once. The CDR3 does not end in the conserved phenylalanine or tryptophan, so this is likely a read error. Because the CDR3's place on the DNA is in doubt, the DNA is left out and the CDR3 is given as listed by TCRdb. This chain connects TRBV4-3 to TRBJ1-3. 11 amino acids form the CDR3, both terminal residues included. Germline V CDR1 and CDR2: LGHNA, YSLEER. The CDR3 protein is CASSQELADQT.

This CDR3 is CASSAAAHEQYF. The CDR3, as DNA: TGCGCCAGCAGTGCGGCAGCTCACGAGCAGTACTTC. This chain uses TRBV10-2 with TRBJ2-7, with D uncertain. Germline V lookup: CDR1 WSHSY, CDR2 SAAADI. The germline V and J ends were trimmed by 4 bases and 5 bases, with 9 bases remaining between them. CDR3 size: 12 residues.

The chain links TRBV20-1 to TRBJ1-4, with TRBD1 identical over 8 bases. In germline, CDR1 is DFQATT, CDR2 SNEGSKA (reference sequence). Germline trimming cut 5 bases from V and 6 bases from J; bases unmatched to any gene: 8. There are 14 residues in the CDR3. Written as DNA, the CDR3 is TGCAGTGCTCGTCCAGGGGGCATGGATGAAAAACTGTTTTTT. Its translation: CSARPGGMDEKLFF.

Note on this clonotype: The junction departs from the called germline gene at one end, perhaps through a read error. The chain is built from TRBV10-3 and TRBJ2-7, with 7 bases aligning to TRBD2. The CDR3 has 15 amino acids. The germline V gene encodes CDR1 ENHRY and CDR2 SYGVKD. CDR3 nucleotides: TGTGCCAGCAGTTCCCAGGGCGGGAGAGGCTACGAGCAGTACTTC. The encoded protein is CASSSQGGRGYEQYF.

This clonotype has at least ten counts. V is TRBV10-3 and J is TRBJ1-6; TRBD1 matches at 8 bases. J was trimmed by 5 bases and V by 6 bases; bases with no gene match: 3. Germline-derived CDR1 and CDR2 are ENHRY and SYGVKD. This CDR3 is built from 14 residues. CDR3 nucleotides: TGTGCCATCAGAGGGACAGGAGATAATTCACCCCTCCACTTT. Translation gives CAIRGTGDNSPLHF.

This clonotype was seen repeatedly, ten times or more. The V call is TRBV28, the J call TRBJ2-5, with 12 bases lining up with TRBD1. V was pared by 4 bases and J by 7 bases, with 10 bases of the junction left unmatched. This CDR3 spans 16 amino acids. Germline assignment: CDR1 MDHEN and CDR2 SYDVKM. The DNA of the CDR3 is TGTGCCAGCAGTTCCCTTAGGGACAGGGGGCGCGGGACCCAGTACTTC. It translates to CASSSLRDRGRGTQYF.

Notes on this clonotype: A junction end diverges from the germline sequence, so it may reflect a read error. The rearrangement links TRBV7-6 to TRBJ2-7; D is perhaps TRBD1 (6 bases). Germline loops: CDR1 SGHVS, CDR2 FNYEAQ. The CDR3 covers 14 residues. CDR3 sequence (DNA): TGCGCCAGCAGCACCCGACAGGATGGCTACGAGCAGTACTTC. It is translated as CASSTRQDGYEQYF.

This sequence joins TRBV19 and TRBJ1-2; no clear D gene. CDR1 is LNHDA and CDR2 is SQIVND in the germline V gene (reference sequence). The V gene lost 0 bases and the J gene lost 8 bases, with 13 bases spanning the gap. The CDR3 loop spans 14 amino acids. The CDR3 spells CASSIDLSTPGYTF. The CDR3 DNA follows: TGTGCCAGTAGTATAGACCTCTCGACTCCAGGCTACACCTTC.

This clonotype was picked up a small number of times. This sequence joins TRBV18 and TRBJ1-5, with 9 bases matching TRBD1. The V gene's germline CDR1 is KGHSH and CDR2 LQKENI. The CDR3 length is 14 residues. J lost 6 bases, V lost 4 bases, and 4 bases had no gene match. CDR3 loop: CASSRDRALQPQHF. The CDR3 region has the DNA TGTGCCAGCTCACGGGACAGGGCGCTTCAGCCCCAGCATTTT.

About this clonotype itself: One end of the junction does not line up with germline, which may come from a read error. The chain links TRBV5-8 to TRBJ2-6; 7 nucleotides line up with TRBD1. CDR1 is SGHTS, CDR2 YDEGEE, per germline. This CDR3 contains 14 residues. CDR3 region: CASSLSGQSFAEAF. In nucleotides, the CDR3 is TGTGCCAGCAGCTTATCGGGACAGTCGTTCGCTGAAGCTTTC.

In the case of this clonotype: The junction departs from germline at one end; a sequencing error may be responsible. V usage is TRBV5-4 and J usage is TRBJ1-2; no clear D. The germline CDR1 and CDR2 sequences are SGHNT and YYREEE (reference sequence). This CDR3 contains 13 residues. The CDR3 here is CAGSLVASPGYTF. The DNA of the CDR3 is TGTGCCGGCAGCTTGGTAGCATCCCCAGGCTACACCTTC.

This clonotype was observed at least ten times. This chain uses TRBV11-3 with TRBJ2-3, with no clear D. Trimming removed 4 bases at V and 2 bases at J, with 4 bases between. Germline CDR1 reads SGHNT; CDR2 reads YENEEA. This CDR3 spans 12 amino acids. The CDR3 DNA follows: TGTGCCAGCAGCTCCTACACAGATACGCAGTATTTT. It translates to CASSSYTDTQYF.

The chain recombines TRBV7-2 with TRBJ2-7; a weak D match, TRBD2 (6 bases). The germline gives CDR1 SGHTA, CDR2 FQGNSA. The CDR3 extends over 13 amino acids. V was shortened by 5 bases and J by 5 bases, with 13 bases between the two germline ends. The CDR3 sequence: CASSEGLGDEQYF. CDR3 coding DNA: TGTGCCAGCAGCGAGGGACTCGGGGACGAGCAGTACTTC.

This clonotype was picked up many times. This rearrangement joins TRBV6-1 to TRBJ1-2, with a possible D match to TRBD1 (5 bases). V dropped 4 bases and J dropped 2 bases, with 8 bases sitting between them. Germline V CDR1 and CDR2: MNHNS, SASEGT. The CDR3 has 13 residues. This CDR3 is CASSGGTNYGYTF. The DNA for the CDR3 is TGTGCCAGCAGTGGGGGGACCAACTATGGCTACACCTTC.

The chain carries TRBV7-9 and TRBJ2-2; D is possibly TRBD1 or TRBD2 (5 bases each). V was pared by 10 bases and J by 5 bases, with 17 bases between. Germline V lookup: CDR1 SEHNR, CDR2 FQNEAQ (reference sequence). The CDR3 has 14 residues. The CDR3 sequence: CANNPRGRTGELFF. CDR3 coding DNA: TGTGCCAACAACCCCCGGGGACGGACCGGGGAGCTGTTTTTT.

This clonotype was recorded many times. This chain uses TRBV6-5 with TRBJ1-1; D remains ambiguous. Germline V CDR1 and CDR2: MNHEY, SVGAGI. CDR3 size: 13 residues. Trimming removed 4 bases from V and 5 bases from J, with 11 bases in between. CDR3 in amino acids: CASSSETWTEAFF. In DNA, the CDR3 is TGTGCCAGCAGTTCCGAGACCTGGACTGAAGCTTTCTTT.

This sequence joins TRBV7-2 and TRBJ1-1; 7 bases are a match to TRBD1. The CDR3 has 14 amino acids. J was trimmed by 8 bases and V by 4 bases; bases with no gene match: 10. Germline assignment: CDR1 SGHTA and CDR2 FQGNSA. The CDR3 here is CASSYSGGRPEAFF. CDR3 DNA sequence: TGTGCCAGCAGCTATTCAGGGGGTAGGCCGGAAGCTTTCTTT.

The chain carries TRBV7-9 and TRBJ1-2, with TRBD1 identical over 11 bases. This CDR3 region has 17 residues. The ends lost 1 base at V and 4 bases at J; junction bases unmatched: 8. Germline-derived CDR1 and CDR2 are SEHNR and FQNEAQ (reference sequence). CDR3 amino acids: CASSLDAGTGGSYGYTF. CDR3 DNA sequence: TGTGCCAGCAGCTTAGACGCCGGGACAGGGGGGAGCTATGGCTACACCTTC.

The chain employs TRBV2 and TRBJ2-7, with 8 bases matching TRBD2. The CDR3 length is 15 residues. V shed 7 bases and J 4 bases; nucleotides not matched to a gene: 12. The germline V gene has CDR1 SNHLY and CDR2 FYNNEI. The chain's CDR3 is CASTTSSGGLYEQYF. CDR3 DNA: TGTGCCAGCACTACTTCATCGGGAGGGCTGTACGAGCAGTACTTC. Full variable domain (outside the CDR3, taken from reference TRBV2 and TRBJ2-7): EPEVTQTPSHQVTQMGQEVILRCVPISNHLYFYWYRQILGQKVEFLVSFYNNEISEKSEIFDDQFSVERPDGSNFTLKIRSTKLEDSAMYFCASTTSSGGLYEQYFGPGTRLTVT.

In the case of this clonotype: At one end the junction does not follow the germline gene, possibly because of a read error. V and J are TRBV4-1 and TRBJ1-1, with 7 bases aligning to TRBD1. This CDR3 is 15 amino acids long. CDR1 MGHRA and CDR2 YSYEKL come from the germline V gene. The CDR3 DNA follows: TGCGCCTGCAGCCCCGGGACAGCCTGGGACACTGGAGCTTTCTTT. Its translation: CACSPGTAWDTGAFF.

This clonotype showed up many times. The CDR3 DNA sequence: TGTGCCACCAGCAGAGATCGGACTAGCGGGAGTATCAACGAGCAGTACTTC. This sequence encodes CATSRDRTSGSINEQYF. The chain combines TRBV15 with TRBJ2-7, with 13 bases aligning to TRBD2. The germline V gene encodes CDR1 LNHNV and CDR2 YYDKDF (reference sequence). The CDR3 has 17 residues. V was clipped by 0 bases and J by 5 bases; unmatched bases: 7. The variable domain in full, completed from reference TRBV15 and TRBJ2-7, reads DAMVIQNPRYQVTQFGKPVTLSCSQTLNHNVMYWYQQKSSQAPKLLFHYYDKDFNNEADTPDNFQSRRPNTSFCFLDIRSPGLGDTAMYLCATSRDRTSGSINEQYFGPGTRLTVT.

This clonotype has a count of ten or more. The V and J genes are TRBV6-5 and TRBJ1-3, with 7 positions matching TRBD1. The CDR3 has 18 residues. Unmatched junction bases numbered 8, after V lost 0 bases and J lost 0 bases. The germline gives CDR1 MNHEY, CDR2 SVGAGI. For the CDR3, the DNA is TGTGCCAGCAGTTACTCAGGCGGACAGGCTCTCTCTGGAAACACCATATATTTT. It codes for CASSYSGGQALSGNTIYF.

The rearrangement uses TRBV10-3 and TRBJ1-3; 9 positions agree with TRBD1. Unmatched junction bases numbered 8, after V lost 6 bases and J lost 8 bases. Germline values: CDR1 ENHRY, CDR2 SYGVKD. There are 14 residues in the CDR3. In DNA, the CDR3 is TGTGCCATCAGGGCCGCAGGGGACAGGGACACCATATATTTT. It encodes CAIRAAGDRDTIYF.

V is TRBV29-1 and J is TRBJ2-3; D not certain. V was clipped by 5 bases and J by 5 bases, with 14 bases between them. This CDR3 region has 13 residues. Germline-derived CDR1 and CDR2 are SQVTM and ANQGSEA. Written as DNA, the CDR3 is TGCAGCGTTAACATTGTGCGAGGAGATACGCAGTATTTT. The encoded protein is CSVNIVRGDTQYF.

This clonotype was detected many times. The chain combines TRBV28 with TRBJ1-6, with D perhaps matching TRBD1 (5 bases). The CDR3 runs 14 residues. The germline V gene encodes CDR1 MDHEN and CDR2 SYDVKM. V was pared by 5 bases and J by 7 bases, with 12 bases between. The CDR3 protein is CASSLGGGNSPLHF. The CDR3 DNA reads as TGTGCCAGCAGTCTGGGGGGGGGGAATTCACCCCTCCACTTT.

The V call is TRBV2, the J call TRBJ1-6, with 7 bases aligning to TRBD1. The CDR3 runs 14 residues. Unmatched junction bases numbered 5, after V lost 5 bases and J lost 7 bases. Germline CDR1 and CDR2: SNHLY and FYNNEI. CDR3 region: CASSIGGKNSPLHF. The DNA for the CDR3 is TGTGCCAGCAGTATAGGGGGCAAGAATTCACCCCTCCACTTT.

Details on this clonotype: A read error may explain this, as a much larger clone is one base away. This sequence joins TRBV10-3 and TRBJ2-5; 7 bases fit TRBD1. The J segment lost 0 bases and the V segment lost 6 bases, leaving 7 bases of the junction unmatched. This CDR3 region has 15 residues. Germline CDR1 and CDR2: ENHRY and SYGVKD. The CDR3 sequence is CAIRAAGGHQETQYF. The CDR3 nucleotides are TGTGCCATCAGGGCCGCAGGGGGACACCAAGAGACCCAGTACTTC.